These 5 T cell receptor beta chains were all obtained from the same sample, sequenced in a study of T cell responses to AZD1222 COVID-19 vaccine. Some clones are missing from TCRdb's copy, which holds only in-frame ones; the method was immunoSEQ multiplex PCR. The data hold around 170,000 clones, with roughly 91% observed a single time. This specimen was peripheral blood, taken on day 0 of AZD1222 vaccination. The receptors here all came from an adult in good health.

V gene TRBV7-3 combines with J gene TRBJ1-5, with a tentative D call TRBD1 (6 bases). V was clipped by 5 bases and J by 5 bases, with 31 bases between them. The CDR3 totals 20 residues. Germline lookup yields CDR1 SGHTA and CDR2 FQGTGA. CDR3 DNA: TGTGCCAGCAGCCCCAATCGCCCGTGGACAGTCCGATCAGGGTATCAGCCCCAGCATTTT. It yields the protein CASSPNRPWTVRSGYQPQHF.

The V and J genes are TRBV5-1 and TRBJ1-5, with TRBD1 matching over 7 bases. The germline V gene encodes CDR1 SGHRS and CDR2 YFSETQ. CDR3 length: 15 residues. Trimming cost V 0 bases and J 2 bases; bases outside gene matches: 2. In DNA form, the CDR3 reads TGCGCCAGCAGCTTGGAGGGGGCCGGCAATCAGCCCCAGCATTTT. Translated: CASSLEGAGNQPQHF.

This clone was observed once. This rearrangement joins TRBV6-4 to TRBJ2-3; 9 nucleotides match TRBD2. The CDR3 is made up of 12 amino acids. In germline, CDR1 is MRHNA, CDR2 SNTAGT. V lost 6 bases, J lost 5 bases, and 0 bases stayed unmatched. The CDR3 loop is CASRLAGDTQYF. The CDR3, as DNA: TGTGCCAGCAGACTAGCGGGAGATACGCAGTATTTT.

This clone was recorded only once. The rearrangement uses TRBV19 and TRBJ2-1; no firm D call. Deletions cut 7 bases from V and 0 bases from J, with 10 bases between. CDR1 is LNHDA, CDR2 SQIVND, per germline (reference sequence). The CDR3 contains 14 residues. The CDR3 sequence is CASTHRGSYNEQFF. The CDR3 DNA sequence: TGTGCCAGTACCCACCGAGGCTCCTACAATGAGCAGTTCTTC.

The rearrangement links TRBV19 to TRBJ2-7, with D unclear. The CDR3 extends over 15 amino acids. The germline gives CDR1 LNHDA, CDR2 SQIVND (reference sequence). Trimming took off 3 bases at V and 3 bases at J, with 15 bases between the two ends. CDR3 region: CASSMERTPLYEQYF. In DNA, the CDR3 is TGTGCCAGTAGTATGGAACGTACGCCCCTCTACGAGCAGTACTTC.